This is a list of T cell receptor beta chains from one sample in a study of regulatory T cells in long-lasting Graves disease. TCRdb independently ran MiXCR on the multiplex PCR reads; one entry per CDR3 protein. The sample holds approximately 400,000 distinct CDR3 sequences, about 12% seen once. The same sample was also studied in work on T cells in Graves' hyperthyroidism and ophthalmopathy.

Sample: peripheral blood mononuclear cells (PBMCs), taken at new diagnosis, from a patient treated with antithyroid drugs. The receptors derive from a woman in her late teens or twenties with Graves disease. The CDR3 runs from the conserved cysteine through the conserved F or W.

CDR3	V	J
CASSSLRQGGYEQYF	TRBV13	TRBJ2-7
CASSLGQDSNYGYTF	TRBV7-9	TRBJ1-2
CASSTSSGSSGNTIYF	TRBV18	TRBJ1-3
CASSDAGGTDTQYF	TRBV6-4	TRBJ2-3
CASTRLAGTPYEQYF	TRBV27	TRBJ2-7
CASSSRPGPLKTDTQYF	TRBV7-7	TRBJ2-3
CASILWLEETQYF	TRBV5-6	TRBJ2-5
CASSQLGGSYNEQFF	TRBV4-2	TRBJ2-1
CATSRGGREDQPQHF	TRBV15	TRBJ1-5
CASSYGVAGVNEQFF	TRBV6-9	TRBJ2-1
CASSLEGTDFSYGYTF	TRBV5-1	TRBJ1-2
CASSPKGGTGAAENEQYF	TRBV4-1	TRBJ2-7
CASRGTSGSPKSYEQYF	TRBV2	TRBJ2-7
CASSPRLAVQETQYF	TRBV6-1	TRBJ2-5
CSARDLGRGFADTQYF	TRBV20-1	TRBJ2-3
CASSLGPGRNYNEQFF	TRBV11-1	TRBJ2-1